This TCR beta chain was found in a study of T cell clonality in common variable immunodeficiency. Study results and limitations: Authors noted CVID clonality's cause needs subpopulation repertoire sequencing. Fewer TCRbeta clones were shared among CVID subjects than controls. Fewer deletions and N-nucleotide insertions were reportedly seen in common variable immunodeficiency TCR beta sequences.

Germline CDR1 SGHTA, CDR2 FQGTGA. V shed 5 bases and J 6 bases; nucleotides not matched to a gene: 13. This CDR3 has 16 residues. Sequencing input was equivalent genomic DNA from CVID and controls. TCRdb's copy holds only in-frame clones and misses some; the assay was immunoSEQ multiplex PCR. The sample contains some 45,000 clones, none of them singletons. This clone has a count of ten or more. Its antigen remains unidentified. The read terminates 3 residues ahead of where the CDR3 ends, so the germline J gene completes it. The receptor was derived from a person aged 18 to 70 in good health. The V call is TRBV7-3, the J call TRBJ1-2; 9 bases line up with TRBD1. The sequenced sample was peripheral blood mononuclear cells. CDR3 sequence: CASSPNTGQGGDGYTF. The CDR3 bases that were read are TGTGCCAGCAGCCCTAACACGGGACAGGGAGGAGATGGC.